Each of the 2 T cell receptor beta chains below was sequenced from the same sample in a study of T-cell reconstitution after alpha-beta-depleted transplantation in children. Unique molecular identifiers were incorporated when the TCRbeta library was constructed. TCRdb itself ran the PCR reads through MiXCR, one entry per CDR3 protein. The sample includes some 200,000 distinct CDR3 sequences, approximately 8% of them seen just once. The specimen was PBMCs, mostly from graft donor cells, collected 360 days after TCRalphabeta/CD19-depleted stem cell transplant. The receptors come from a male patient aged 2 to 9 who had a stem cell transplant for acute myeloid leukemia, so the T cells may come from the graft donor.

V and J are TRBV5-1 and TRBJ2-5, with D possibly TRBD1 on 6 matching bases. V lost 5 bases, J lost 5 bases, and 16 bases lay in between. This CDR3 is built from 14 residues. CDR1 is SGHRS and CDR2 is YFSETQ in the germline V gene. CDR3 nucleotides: TGCGCCAGCAGTACGGCCGGGACACGGGAGACCCAGTACTTC. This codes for CASSTAGTRETQYF.

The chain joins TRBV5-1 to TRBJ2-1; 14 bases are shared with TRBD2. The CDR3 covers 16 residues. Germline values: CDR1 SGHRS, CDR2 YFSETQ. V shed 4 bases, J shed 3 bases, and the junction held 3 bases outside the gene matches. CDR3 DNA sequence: TGCGCCAGCAGCGCGGGACTAGCGGGGGTCTACAATGAGCAGTTCTTC. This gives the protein CASSAGLAGVYNEQFF.